Below, 20 T cell receptor beta chains from the same sample are listed, as sequenced in a study of blood T cell repertoires in COVID-19. The assay was immunoSEQ multiplex PCR, and TCRdb's table has in-frame clones only and misses some. The table records around 38,000 clones, around nine tenths of them present only once. The specimen sequenced was peripheral blood. These receptors were taken from a man aged 65 to 79 with acute or convalescent COVID-19.

The chain joins TRBV30 to TRBJ1-3; TRBD1 agrees at 7 bases. With 5 bases clipped from V and 2 bases from J, the junction kept 6 bases outside the gene matches. This CDR3 is 14 amino acids long. The germline V gene has CDR1 GTSNPN and CDR2 SVGIG (reference sequence). The CDR3 bases are TGTGCCTGGGCGCCTGGGACAGCTGGAAACACCATATATTTT. Translated: CAWAPGTAGNTIYF.

The rearrangement uses TRBV6-2 or TRBV6-3 and TRBJ2-3; 7 bases map to TRBD1. Germline CDR1 MNHEY, CDR2 SVGEGT. This CDR3 has 16 residues. The ends lost 3 bases at V and 2 bases at J; junction bases unmatched: 8. CDR3 DNA sequence: TGTGCCAGCAGTTATACGACAGGGATCCCCACAGATACGCAGTATTTT. Amino acid sequence: CASSYTTGIPTDTQYF.

The genes are TRBV23-1 and TRBJ1-2; D possibly corresponds to TRBD1 (5 bases). TRBV23-1 is noted as an ORF with a role that remains uncertain. This CDR3 is built from 14 residues. V lost 0 bases and J lost 4, with 9 bases in between. CDR3 amino acids: CASSQSGGTYGYTF. The CDR3 coding sequence is TGCGCCAGCAGTCAATCGGGGGGGACCTATGGCTACACCTTC.

V is TRBV7-9 and J is TRBJ2-4; 7 bases fit TRBD1. Germline V gene lookup returns CDR1 SEHNR and CDR2 FQNEAQ (reference sequence). The J segment lost 1 base and the V segment lost 3 bases, leaving 0 bases of the junction unmatched. The CDR3 is made up of 14 amino acids. The CDR3 reads CASSLTGAKNIQYF. For the CDR3, the DNA is TGTGCCAGCAGCTTGACAGGGGCCAAAAACATTCAGTACTTC.

The rearrangement joins TRBV12-3 or TRBV12-4 to TRBJ2-1; D is uncertain. Trimming took off 8 bases at V and 8 bases at J, with 10 bases between the two ends. The CDR3 consists of 11 residues. The DNA of the CDR3 is TGTGCCAGCGCCCTAGAATATGAGCAGTTCTTC. It yields the protein CASALEYEQFF.

The rearrangement joins TRBV7-9 to TRBJ1-2; D remains ambiguous. The length of the CDR3 is 15 residues. V was shortened by 1 base and J by 2 bases, with 11 bases between the two germline ends. Germline V gene sequence: CDR1 SEHNR, CDR2 FQNEAQ (reference sequence). The CDR3 region has the DNA TGTGCCAGCAGCTTAGTCCTGGGAGTAAACTATGGCTACACCTTC. It is translated as CASSLVLGVNYGYTF.

V is TRBV7-8 and J is TRBJ2-7, with 12 bases that match TRBD2. The V segment lost 4 bases and the J segment 2 bases; nucleotides outside the gene matches: 15. This CDR3 is 19 amino acids long. CDR1 and CDR2 (germline): SGHVS, FQNEAQ. CDR3 protein: CASSSSSGRATMRAYEQYF. DNA of the CDR3: TGTGCCAGCAGCTCCTCTAGCGGGAGGGCCACTATGCGTGCCTACGAGCAGTACTTC.

The gene calls are TRBV5-1 and TRBJ2-3; D not certain. Germline CDR1 SGHRS, CDR2 YFSETQ. This CDR3 is built from 15 residues. The V and J ends lost 2 bases and 0 bases respectively, with 10 bases between them. The CDR3 region is CASSFGARSTDTQYF. The CDR3 coding sequence is TGCGCCAGCAGCTTTGGAGCACGGAGCACAGATACGCAGTATTTT.

This sequence joins TRBV4-3 and TRBJ1-1; 7 nucleotides agree with TRBD1. Trimming took 4 bases from V and 11 from J; bases not matched to a gene: 13. The CDR3 loop spans 14 amino acids. From germline, CDR1 is LGHNA and CDR2 YSLEER. CDR3 coding DNA: TGCGCCAGCAGCCGCGACAGGGATCCCCCGATGGCTTTCTTT. It translates to CASSRDRDPPMAFF.

This clone was observed a single time. The V call is TRBV7-2, the J call TRBJ2-5; D is perhaps TRBD2 (6 bases). CDR1 and CDR2 from the germline V gene are SGHTA and FQGNSA. The CDR3 is made up of 14 amino acids. Trimming pared 1 base from V and 5 bases from J, leaving 11 bases between. CDR3 region: CASSLDGRWETQYF. The CDR3 nucleotides read TGTGCCAGCAGCTTAGATGGGAGGTGGGAGACCCAGTACTTC.

The chain is built from TRBV28 and TRBJ1-1; D gene unclear. V lost 6 bases and J 0 bases, leaving 11 bases between the germline ends. This CDR3 contains 14 residues. The germline CDR1 and CDR2 sequences are MDHEN and SYDVKM. The CDR3 loop is CASRVPRVNTEAFF. The CDR3 coding sequence is TGTGCCAGCAGGGTACCCCGGGTGAACACTGAAGCTTTCTTT.

This clone came up a few times. The V call is TRBV9, the J call TRBJ2-1; TRBD2 matches at 7 bases. V lost 7 bases to trimming and J lost 6 bases; unmatched junction nucleotides: 13. Germline CDR1 and CDR2: SGDLS and YYNGEE. The CDR3 contains 15 residues. CDR3 DNA: TGTGCCAGCGAGGGAGCGGGGTCGGGGTCCAATGAGCAGTTCTTC. As protein: CASEGAGSGSNEQFF.

The CDR3 sequence is CASSEWGTGGFETQYF. CDR3 nucleotides: TGTGCCAGCAGTGAATGGGGGACAGGGGGCTTTGAGACCCAGTACTTC. The V call is TRBV25-1, the J call TRBJ2-5; 12 bases fit TRBD1. Germline V gene data show CDR1 as MGHDK and CDR2 as SYGVNS. The CDR3 has 16 amino acids. V was clipped by 1 base and J by 5 bases; unmatched bases: 5.

The chain couples TRBV6-5 to TRBJ1-5, with TRBD1 matching over 7 bases. The CDR3 has 13 amino acids. Losses at the gene ends were 9 bases for V and 5 bases for J; bases not matched to a gene: 7. Germline CDR1 is MNHEY and CDR2 is SVGAGI. Written as DNA, the CDR3 is TGTGCCAGTACCGACAGGGCCGATCAGCCCCAGCATTTT. Protein: CASTDRADQPQHF.

The chain links TRBV19 to TRBJ1-4; D is undetermined. The CDR3 runs 14 residues. V was shortened by 6 bases and J by 7 bases, with 15 bases between the two germline ends. Germline V gives CDR1 LNHDA, CDR2 SQIVND (reference sequence). DNA for the CDR3: TGTGCCAGTAGGAGGCGGGTAAGGGCTGAAAAACTGTTTTTT. It yields the protein CASRRRVRAEKLFF.

The CDR3 nucleotides read TGTGCCAGCAGCGGCTCGGGACAGGGAAACTATGGCTACACCTTC. The encoded protein is CASSGSGQGNYGYTF. V gene TRBV28 combines with J gene TRBJ1-2; TRBD1 matches at 9 bases. The germline CDR1 and CDR2 sequences are MDHEN and SYDVKM. The length of the CDR3 is 15 residues. V lost 6 bases to trimming and J lost 2 bases; unmatched junction nucleotides: 7.

The CDR3 region is CASSTNPGGDSPLHF. The CDR3, as DNA: TGTGCCAGTAGTACCAACCCCGGAGGGGATTCACCCCTCCACTTT. This chain connects TRBV19 to TRBJ1-6; tentatively, D is TRBD1 (5 bases). The CDR3 has 15 residues. The V end lost 4 bases, the J end lost 8 bases, and 15 bases lay between the germline ends. The germline V gene has CDR1 LNHDA and CDR2 SQIVND (reference sequence).

This clone was observed a single time. The chain is built from TRBV7-3 and TRBJ1-3; 8 bases are shared with TRBD1. CDR3 size: 15 residues. Germline V CDR1 and CDR2: SGHTA, FQGTGA. V shed 5 bases, J shed 2 bases, and the junction held 5 bases outside the gene matches. In DNA form, the CDR3 reads TGTGCCAGCAGCCTCACAGGGGGTACTGGAAACACCATATATTTT. It specifies CASSLTGGTGNTIYF.

The chain carries TRBV5-1 and TRBJ2-2, with 7 bases matching TRBD1. Germline-derived CDR1 and CDR2 are SGHRS and YFSETQ. V shed 4 bases, J shed 6 bases, and the junction held 9 bases outside the gene matches. The CDR3 consists of 15 residues. The CDR3 protein is CASSTETGIAGELFF. CDR3 nucleotides: TGCGCCAGCAGCACTGAGACAGGGATCGCCGGGGAGCTGTTTTTT.

The genes are TRBV2 and TRBJ1-5, with TRBD1 identical over 7 bases. This CDR3 has 16 residues. V was pared by 6 bases and J by 4 bases, with 12 bases of the junction left unmatched. Per germline, CDR1 SNHLY and CDR2 FYNNEI. The CDR3 DNA follows: TGTGCCAGCAGAAGCCACAGGGGACCCCCGAATCAGCCCCAGCATTTT. Translating it yields CASRSHRGPPNQPQHF.